The T cell receptor (beta chain) under discussion was sequenced for a study of PD-1 and CTLA-4 blockade in melanoma. Profiled with immunoSEQ multiplex PCR; TCRdb holds only in-frame clones, not every one. Of about 28,000 clones listed, approximately 90% are singletons. Germline CDR1 MNHEY, CDR2 SMNVEV (reference sequence). Trimming removed 5 bases at V and 5 bases at J, with 13 bases between. The CDR3 is made up of 13 amino acids. Sequencing was performed on CD8+ T cells from peripheral blood, taken from a patient given anti-PD-1 treatment. This sequence originates from a human donor with melanoma. The gene calls are TRBV27 and TRBJ2-7, with a weak D call TRBD2 (6 bases). In DNA, the CDR3 is TGTGCCAGCAGTCCATCCCGGGGGAACGAGCAGTACTTC. Translating it yields CASSPSRGNEQYF.